This T cell receptor beta chain was retrieved from a study of blood T cell repertoires in COVID-19. Study context: There were acute and convalescent COVID-19 samples, and they came from the United States, Italy and Spain. Sample material is recorded as cDNA or gDNA derived from T cells, B-cell-depleted T cells, or PBMCs.

Germline V CDR1 and CDR2: KGHSH, LQKENI. V was clipped by 1 base and J by 1 base, with 11 bases between them. The length of the CDR3 is 16 residues. Original data processing: The assay estimated nucleated cells by amplifying reference gene primers. Produced via immunoSEQ multiplex PCR; TCRdb's table is partial and in-frame only. Clonal size and the V and J genes are those of that table, whereas D and trimming came from the DNA. The table includes about 110,000 clones, more than 70% detected once. The specimen was peripheral blood. This chain joins TRBV18 and TRBJ1-3; D is unresolved. The receptor was isolated from a woman in her fifties or sixties with acute or convalescent COVID-19. The CDR3 loop is CASSPQRATSGNTIYF. CDR3 nucleotide sequence: TGTGCCAGCTCACCACAGAGGGCGACGTCTGGAAACACCATATATTTT.